This TCR beta chain was captured by sequencing in a study of shared clonotypes between healthy human individuals. Only one count was recorded for this clone. Germline lookup yields CDR1 KGHSH and CDR2 LQKENI. This CDR3 contains 14 residues. Trimming removed 0 bases from V and 1 base from J, with 6 bases in between. The authors split each subset's genomic DNA evenly across several immunoSEQ plates. Assay used: immunoSEQ multiplex PCR; TCRdb lists only in-frame clones, some missing. The sample contains about 1 million clones, 70% to 80% of which appear only once. This chain joins TRBV18 and TRBJ2-5, with D maybe TRBD1 (5 bases). Source material: memory CD4+ T cells sorted from blood. The subset was: CD45RA-negative fraction. The receptor was isolated from a man between 18 and 35 years old in good health. The CDR3 loop reads CASSPPGPQETQYF. The CDR3, as DNA: TGTGCCAGCTCACCACCGGGGCCCCAAGAGACCCAGTACTTC.